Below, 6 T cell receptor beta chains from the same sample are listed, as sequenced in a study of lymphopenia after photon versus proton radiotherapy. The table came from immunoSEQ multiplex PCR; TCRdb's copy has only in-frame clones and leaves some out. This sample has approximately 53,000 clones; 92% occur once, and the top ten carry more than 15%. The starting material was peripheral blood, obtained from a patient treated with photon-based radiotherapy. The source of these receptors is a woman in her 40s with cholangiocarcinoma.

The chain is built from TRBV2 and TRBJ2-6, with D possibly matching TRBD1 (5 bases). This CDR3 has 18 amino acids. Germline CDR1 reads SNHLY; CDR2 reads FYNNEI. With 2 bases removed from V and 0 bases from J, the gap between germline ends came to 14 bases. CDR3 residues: CASSEMGRVDSGANVLTF. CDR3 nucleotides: TGTGCCAGCAGTGAAATGGGCAGGGTGGACTCTGGGGCCAACGTCCTGACTTTC.

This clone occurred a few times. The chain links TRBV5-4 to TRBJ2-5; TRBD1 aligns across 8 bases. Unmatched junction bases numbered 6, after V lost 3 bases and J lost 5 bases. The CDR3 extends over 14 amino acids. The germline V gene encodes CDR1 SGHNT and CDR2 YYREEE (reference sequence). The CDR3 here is CASSSGGVEETQYF. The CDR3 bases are TGTGCCAGCAGCTCAGGGGGCGTCGAGGAGACCCAGTACTTC.

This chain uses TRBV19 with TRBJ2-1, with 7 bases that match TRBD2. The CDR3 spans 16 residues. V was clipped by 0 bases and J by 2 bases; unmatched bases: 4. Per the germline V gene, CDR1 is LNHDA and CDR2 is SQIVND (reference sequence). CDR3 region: CASSIDSGTPYNEQFF. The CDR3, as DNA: TGTGCCAGTAGTATAGACAGCGGGACCCCCTACAATGAGCAGTTCTTC.

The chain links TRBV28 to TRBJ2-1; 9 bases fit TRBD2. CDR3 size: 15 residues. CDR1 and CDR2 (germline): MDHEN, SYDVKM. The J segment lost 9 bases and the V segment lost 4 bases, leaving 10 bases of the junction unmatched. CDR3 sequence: CASSSDSGSQSEQFF. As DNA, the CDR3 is TGTGCCAGCAGTTCCGATAGCGGGAGCCAGAGTGAGCAGTTCTTC.

The CDR3 coding sequence is TGTGCCTGGGCCCGTACGACTAGCGGGAGAGGCAATGAGCAGTTCTTC. Its translation is CAWARTTSGRGNEQFF. This chain uses TRBV30 with TRBJ2-1, with 12 bases lining up with TRBD2. V trimming: 5 bases; J trimming: 6 bases; junction bases outside the gene matches: 11. The CDR3 runs 16 residues. The germline V gene encodes CDR1 GTSNPN and CDR2 SVGIG (reference sequence).

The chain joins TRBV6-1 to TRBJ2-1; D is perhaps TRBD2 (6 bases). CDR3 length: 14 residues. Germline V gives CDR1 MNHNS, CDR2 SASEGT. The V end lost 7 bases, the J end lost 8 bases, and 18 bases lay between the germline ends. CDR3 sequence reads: CASTNLTSFYEQFF. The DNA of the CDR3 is TGTGCCAGCACCAACCTGACTAGTTTTTATGAGCAGTTCTTC.